Below, one TCR beta chain is given with its context. Its cognate antigen is unknown. This specimen comes from a study of OX40 agonist ivuxolimab in advanced cancers. Study information: In this trial design, patients received ivuxolimab intravenously at 0.01 to 10 mg/kg every 2 weeks.

Assay: immunoSEQ multiplex PCR; the TCRdb copy retains only in-frame clones and omits some. The sample gives under 85,000 clones, 90% of which show up once; 0.55% to 0.8% is in the top ten. The V and J ends lost 3 bases and 9 bases, in that order; junction bases with no gene match: 14. The CDR3 is 17 amino acids. CDR1 is LNHDA and CDR2 is SQIVND in the germline V gene (reference sequence). Whole-study findings and limits: Patients who responded partially at 0.1-3.0 mg/kg showed clonal expansion ranking among the lowest.

The rearrangement joins TRBV19 to TRBJ2-1, with 10 bases matching TRBD2. This TCR was sampled from an adult with an advanced solid tumor such as melanoma, head and neck, liver or kidney cancer. The sequencing used CD4+ or CD8+ T cells sorted from blood, collected in a trial of the OX40 agonist ivuxolimab. In nucleotides, the CDR3 is TGTGCCAGTAGTATTTCAGCCCTAGCGGGAGTCGGCGCTGAGCAGTTCTTC. This encodes CASSISALAGVGAEQFF.